One sample yielded the 15 T cell receptor beta chains listed below, sequenced in a study of early T cells in non-severe SARS-CoV-2 infection. TCRdb reanalysed the 5' RACE reads using MiXCR and keeps one entry per CDR3 protein. The table includes tens of thousands of distinct CDR3 sequences, around 15% detected once. The source was whole blood, collected at baseline. All receptors come from an adult who was a healthcare worker with PCR-confirmed SARS-CoV-2 infection or an uninfected control (not recorded which).

This clonotype appeared a few times. The genes are TRBV20-1 and TRBJ2-5; 8 nucleotides align to TRBD2. The CDR3 consists of 17 residues. Losses at the gene ends were 0 bases for V and 4 bases for J; bases not matched to a gene: 13. The germline V gene encodes CDR1 DFQATT and CDR2 SNEGSKA (reference sequence). The CDR3 protein is CSARDMRGGRGAETQYF. CDR3 nucleotide sequence: TGCAGTGCTAGAGATATGCGCGGGGGGCGAGGGGCAGAGACCCAGTACTTC.

The chain recombines TRBV3-1 with TRBJ2-1, with 10 bases lining up with TRBD2. V lost 5 bases to trimming and J lost 0 bases; unmatched junction nucleotides: 4. Germline loops: CDR1 LGHDT, CDR2 YNNKEL (reference sequence). This CDR3 is built from 16 residues. CDR3 region: CASSALAGVSYNEQFF. As DNA, the CDR3 is TGTGCCAGCAGCGCCCTAGCGGGGGTCTCCTACAATGAGCAGTTCTTC.

The chain uses TRBV7-8 and TRBJ2-1, with D unresolved. Trimming removed 5 bases at V and 1 base at J, with 12 bases between. Germline loops: CDR1 SGHVS, CDR2 FQNEAQ. The CDR3 is made up of 15 amino acids. The CDR3 bases are TGTGCCAGCAGCCATACAACGCCTTCCTACAATGAGCAGTTCTTC. It codes for CASSHTTPSYNEQFF.

This clonotype occurred a few times. This chain connects TRBV7-9 to TRBJ2-5; tentatively, D is TRBD2 (6 bases). V was cut by 5 bases and J by 2 bases, with 12 bases left in between. Germline loops: CDR1 SEHNR, CDR2 FQNEAQ (reference sequence). The CDR3 sequence is 14 residues long. CDR3 in DNA: TGTGCCAGCAGCCCCCGGGGGATTCAAGAGACCCAGTACTTC. Its protein product is CASSPRGIQETQYF.

This clonotype was picked up many times. The V and J genes are TRBV20-1 and TRBJ2-7, with TRBD2 as a possible D gene (6 bases). Between the trimmed V and J ends, which lost 6 bases and 0 bases, there was a span of 15 bases. Germline values: CDR1 DFQATT, CDR2 SNEGSKA (reference sequence). There are 14 residues in the CDR3. The CDR3 loop is CSAEGRVSSYEQYF. The CDR3 DNA sequence: TGCAGTGCGGAGGGACGCGTGAGCTCCTACGAGCAGTACTTC.

This clonotype was observed many times. V and J are TRBV12-3 or TRBV12-4 and TRBJ1-5; D uncertain. The CDR3 has 13 residues. V was pared by 5 bases and J by 2 bases, with 7 bases between. CDR3 in DNA: TGTGCCAGCAGTATCGGGGGCAATCAGCCCCAGCATTTT. Translation: CASSIGGNQPQHF.

This clonotype was picked up many times. V usage is TRBV2 and J usage is TRBJ2-7; 8 bases map to TRBD2. CDR3 length equals 14 residues. Losses at the gene ends were 4 bases for V and 2 bases for J; bases not matched to a gene: 4. Germline values: CDR1 SNHLY, CDR2 FYNNEI. The CDR3 loop is CASSVAGRTYEQYF. The DNA of the CDR3 is TGTGCCAGCAGTGTAGCGGGGAGGACCTACGAGCAGTACTTC.

V usage is TRBV20-1 and J usage is TRBJ2-3; 9 nucleotides line up with TRBD1. V dropped 0 bases and J dropped 5; count of bases not matched to a gene: 6. Germline CDR1 is DFQATT and CDR2 is SNEGSKA (reference sequence). This CDR3 comprises 15 residues. CDR3 sequence reads: CSARDRTGAGDTQYF. The CDR3 DNA reads TGCAGTGCTAGAGATCGGACAGGGGCTGGAGATACGCAGTATTTT.

The rearrangement links TRBV10-3 to TRBJ2-7, with D unclear. The CDR3 has 10 residues. Germline assignment: CDR1 ENHRY and CDR2 SYGVKD. The germline V and J ends were trimmed by 11 bases and 5 bases, with 10 bases remaining between them. CDR3 sequence: CAAAPDEQYF. CDR3 DNA: TGTGCCGCCGCCCCGGACGAGCAGTACTTC.

This chain uses TRBV28 with TRBJ2-3, with 7 bases matching TRBD2. The ends lost 8 bases at V and 6 bases at J; junction bases unmatched: 11. CDR3 length equals 14 residues. Germline V gives CDR1 MDHEN, CDR2 SYDVKM. CDR3 DNA: TGTGCCAGCTATAGTACGGGGGGAGGGGATACGCAGTATTTT. Protein product: CASYSTGGGDTQYF.

This chain links TRBV11-2 with TRBJ2-3, with TRBD2 as a possible D gene (6 bases). This CDR3 comprises 20 residues. V was cut by 0 bases and J by 7 bases, with 29 bases left in between. Germline V gene data show CDR1 as SGHAT and CDR2 as FQNNGV. The CDR3 loop is CASSLDLKEEGWEPVNTQYF. The CDR3 DNA reads TGTGCCAGCAGCTTAGATCTAAAGGAGGAGGGCTGGGAACCAGTAAATACGCAGTATTTT.

This clonotype was counted a few times. The rearrangement uses TRBV2 and TRBJ1-2; no clear D. V shed 4 bases and J shed 3 bases, with 6 bases lying between them. CDR3 length: 12 residues. Germline loops: CDR1 SNHLY, CDR2 FYNNEI. The CDR3 spells CASSGPDYGYTF. The CDR3, as DNA: TGTGCCAGCAGTGGGCCGGACTATGGCTACACCTTC.

This clonotype was counted ten times or more. The V gene is TRBV25-1, the J gene TRBJ2-1; TRBD2 matches 7 bases. The CDR3 contains 15 residues. Germline CDR1 and CDR2: MGHDK and SYGVNS. Losses at the gene ends were 3 bases for V and 1 base for J; bases not matched to a gene: 3. CDR3 in amino acids: CASSDVLASYNEQFF. In DNA form, the CDR3 reads TGTGCCAGCAGTGATGTACTAGCGTCCTACAATGAGCAGTTCTTC.

This clonotype was observed a few times. The V gene is TRBV20-1, the J gene TRBJ1-1; D not certain. The CDR3 is made up of 11 amino acids. The germline CDR1 and CDR2 sequences are DFQATT and SNEGSKA (reference sequence). Deletions cut 5 bases from V and 1 base from J, with 5 bases between. The CDR3: CSAEKNTEAFF. As DNA, the CDR3 is TGCAGTGCTGAAAAGAACACTGAAGCTTTCTTT.

This clonotype showed up just a few times. This rearrangement joins TRBV5-1 to TRBJ2-7; 9 nucleotides line up with TRBD1. In germline, CDR1 is SGHRS, CDR2 YFSETQ. The CDR3 covers 15 residues. Losses at the gene ends were 4 bases for V and 3 bases for J; bases not matched to a gene: 8. The CDR3 coding sequence is TGCGCCAGCAGCGTGTGGACAGGGGTAGGCTACGAGCAGTACTTC. Protein sequence: CASSVWTGVGYEQYF. Together with reference TRBV5-1 and TRBJ2-7, the CDR3 gives the full variable domain: KAGVTQTPRYLIKTRGQQVTLSCSPISGHRSVSWYQQTPGQGLQFLFEYFSETQRNKGNFPGRFSGRQFSNSRSEMNVSTLELGDSALYLCASSVWTGVGYEQYFGPGTRLTVT.